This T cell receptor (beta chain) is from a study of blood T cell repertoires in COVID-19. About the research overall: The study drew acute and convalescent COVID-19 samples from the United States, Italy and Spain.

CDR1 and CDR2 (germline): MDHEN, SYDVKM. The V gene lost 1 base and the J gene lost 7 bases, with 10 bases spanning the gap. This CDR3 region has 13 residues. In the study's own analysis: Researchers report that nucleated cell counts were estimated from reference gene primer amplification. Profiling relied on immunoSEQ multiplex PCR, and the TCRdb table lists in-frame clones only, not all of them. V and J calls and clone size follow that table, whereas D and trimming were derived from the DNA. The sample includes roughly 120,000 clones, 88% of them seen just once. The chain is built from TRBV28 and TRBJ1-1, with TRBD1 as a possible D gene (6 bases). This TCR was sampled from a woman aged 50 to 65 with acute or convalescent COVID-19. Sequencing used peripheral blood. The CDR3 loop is CASSLLQGHEAFF. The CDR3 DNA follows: TGTGCCAGCAGTTTATTGCAGGGACATGAAGCTTTCTTT.